This T cell receptor beta chain originates from a study of PD-L1 blockade in urothelial cancer. Overall study: At 6 weeks and at 3 weeks (second dose) after treatment start, blood was analyzed.

The data were produced by immunoSEQ multiplex PCR, yet TCRdb's version contains in-frame clones alone and is incomplete. Altogether tens of thousands of clones are present, 86% being singletons, with the ten largest covering less than 3.5%. The CDR3 has 13 residues. V dropped 2 bases and J dropped 7 bases, with 11 bases sitting between them. Germline CDR1 is MDHEN and CDR2 is SYDVKM. This chain joins TRBV28 and TRBJ1-2; possible D gene TRBD1, 6 bases. The sequence was collected from a man aged 45 to 65 with urothelial cancer. Sequencing used PBMCs, obtained around atezolizumab (anti-PD-L1) treatment. CDR3 in amino acids: CASSLAGVGGYTF. DNA for the CDR3: TGTGCCAGCAGTTTAGCAGGGGTCGGTGGCTACACCTTC.